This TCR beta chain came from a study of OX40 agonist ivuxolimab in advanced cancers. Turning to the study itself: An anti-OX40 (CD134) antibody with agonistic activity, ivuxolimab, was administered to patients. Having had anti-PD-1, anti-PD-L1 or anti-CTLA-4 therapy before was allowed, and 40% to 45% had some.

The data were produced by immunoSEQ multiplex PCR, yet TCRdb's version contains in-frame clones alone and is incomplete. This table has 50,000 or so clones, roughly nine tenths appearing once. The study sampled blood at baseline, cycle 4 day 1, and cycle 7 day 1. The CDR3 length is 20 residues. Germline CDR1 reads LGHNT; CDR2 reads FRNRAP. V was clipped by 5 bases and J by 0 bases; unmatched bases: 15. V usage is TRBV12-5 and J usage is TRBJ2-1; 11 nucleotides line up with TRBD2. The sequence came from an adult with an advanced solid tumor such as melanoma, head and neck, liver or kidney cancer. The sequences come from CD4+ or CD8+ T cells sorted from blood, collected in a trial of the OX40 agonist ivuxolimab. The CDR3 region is CASGPRTSGHRNHSYNEQFF. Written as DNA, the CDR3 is TGTGCTAGTGGTCCCCGGACTAGCGGGCACCGAAACCACTCCTACAATGAGCAGTTCTTC.